Reported below is one T cell receptor (beta chain). The data were produced by immunoSEQ multiplex PCR, yet TCRdb's version contains in-frame clones alone and is incomplete. The sample holds 75,000 to 80,000 clones, under 90% seen once. The CDR3 length is 16 residues. V shed 6 bases, J shed 6 bases, and the junction held 12 bases outside the gene matches. The V gene's germline CDR1 is LGHNT and CDR2 FRNRAP. These data are taken from a study of OX40 agonist ivuxolimab in advanced cancers. Study details: Therapy given before enrollment (anti-PD-1, anti-PD-L1 or anti-CTLA-4) was allowed, and under 45% had some.

The input for sequencing was CD4+ or CD8+ T cells sorted from blood, taken in a trial of the OX40 agonist ivuxolimab. This clonotype was sampled from an adult with an advanced solid tumor such as melanoma, head and neck, liver or kidney cancer. The rearrangement uses TRBV12-5 and TRBJ2-2; 8 bases are a match to TRBD2. CDR3 loop: CASGLFLKAGAGELFF. For the CDR3, the DNA is TGTGCTAGTGGCTTGTTTCTCAAAGCGGGGGCCGGGGAGCTGTTTTTT.